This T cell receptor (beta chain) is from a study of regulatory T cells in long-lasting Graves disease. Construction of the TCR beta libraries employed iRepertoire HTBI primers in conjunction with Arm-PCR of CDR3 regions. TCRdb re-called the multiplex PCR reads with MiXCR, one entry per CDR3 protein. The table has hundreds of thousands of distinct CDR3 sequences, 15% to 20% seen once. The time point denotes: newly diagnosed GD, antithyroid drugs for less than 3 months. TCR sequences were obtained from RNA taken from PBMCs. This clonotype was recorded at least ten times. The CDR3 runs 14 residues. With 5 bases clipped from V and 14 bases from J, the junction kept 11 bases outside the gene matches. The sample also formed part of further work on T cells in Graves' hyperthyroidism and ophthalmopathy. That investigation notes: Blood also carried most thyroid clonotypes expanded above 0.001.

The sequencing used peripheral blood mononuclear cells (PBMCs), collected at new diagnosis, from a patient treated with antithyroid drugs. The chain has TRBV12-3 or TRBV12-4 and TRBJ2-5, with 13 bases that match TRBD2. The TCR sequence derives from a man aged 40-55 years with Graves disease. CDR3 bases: TGTGCCAGCAGTCCGACTAGCGGGGGGCTCTACCCTTACTTC. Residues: CASSPTSGGLYPYF.